This T cell receptor (beta chain) was obtained from a study of identical twins' blood T cells. Using its own MiXCR run on the 5' RACE reads, TCRdb lists one record per CDR3 protein. The repertoire holds 350,000 to 400,000 distinct CDR3 sequences, with about 28% as singletons. Germline V CDR1 and CDR2: PRHDT, FYEKMQ (reference sequence). The CDR3 is 12 residues long. A note on this clonotype: Antigen: not known. The junction and the germline gene differ at one end; a read error may be behind it.

Broader study findings: Twins reportedly had markedly more similar V usage than unrelated donors, even among out-of-frame TCRbeta clonotypes.

The genes are TRBV13 and TRBJ2-7; D uncertain. Source material: PBMCs. The receptor was isolated from a woman aged 18-55 years in good health. CDR3 sequence: CASILGASEQYF. In DNA, the CDR3 is TGTGCCAGCATCTTAGGTGCCTCCGAGCAGTACTTC. Filled out from reference TRBV13 and TRBJ2-7, the complete variable domain reads AAGVIQSPRHLIKEKRETATLKCYPIPRHDTVYWYQQGPGQDPQFLISFYEKMQSDKGSIPDRFSAQQFSDYHSELNMSSLELGDSALYFCASILGASEQYFGPGTRLTVT.